These 15 T cell receptor beta chains share one sample of origin, sequenced in a study of cytomegalovirus exposure and HLA in healthy donors. Primers for the PCR totalled 60 Vbeta and 13 Jbeta. Method: immunoSEQ multiplex PCR; TCRdb's copy keeps in-frame clones and lacks some. The sample lists 150,000 or so clones, 65% to 70% occurring once. Sequenced material: PBMCs. The receptors come from a man aged 25 to 40 in good health and CMV-seropositive.

CDR3 region: CASSLTGRGDYEQYF. CDR3 in DNA: TGTGCCAGCAGCTTAACGGGGCGGGGCGACTACGAGCAGTACTTC. V usage is TRBV7-4 and J usage is TRBJ2-7, with a tentative D call TRBD2 (6 bases). Germline CDR1 SGHVT, CDR2 SQSDAQ. CDR3 length equals 15 residues. Trimming took 2 bases from V and 3 from J, leaving 14 bases between them.

The chain carries TRBV5-4 and TRBJ2-3; unclear D gene. Germline CDR1 is SGHNT and CDR2 is YYREEE (reference sequence). The CDR3 is made up of 14 amino acids. Trimming stripped 1 base from V and 0 bases from J, with 6 bases between. The CDR3 reads CASSLFTSTDTQYF. CDR3 nucleotide sequence: TGTGCCAGCAGCTTGTTTACTAGCACAGATACGCAGTATTTT.

This clone showed up just a few times. The J gene is TRBJ2-7, the V gene TRBV7-2, with D perhaps TRBD1 (6 bases). Germline CDR1 SGHTA, CDR2 FQGNSA. Trimming stripped 4 bases from V and 3 bases from J, with 13 bases between. This CDR3 is 14 amino acids long. The CDR3 DNA reads TGTGCCAGCAGCTCACCGGGACACAACTACGAGCAGTACTTC. Translated, it gives CASSSPGHNYEQYF.

This chain links TRBV15 with TRBJ1-2, with D possibly being TRBD1 (6 bases). Trimming removed 6 bases at V and 2 bases at J, with 16 bases between. In germline, CDR1 is LNHNV, CDR2 YYDKDF (reference sequence). CDR3 length: 15 residues. The CDR3 nucleotides read TGTGCCACCAGTCTGGGGACATTCGGAAACTATGGCTACACCTTC. Translating it yields CATSLGTFGNYGYTF.

The chain employs TRBV30 and TRBJ2-1, with 8 bases identical to TRBD1. With 4 bases clipped from V and 8 bases from J, the junction kept 10 bases outside the gene matches. The CDR3 contains 14 residues. Germline CDR1 reads GTSNPN; CDR2 reads SVGIG (reference sequence). The CDR3 protein is CAWTGYQGADEQFF. DNA of the CDR3: TGTGCCTGGACCGGTTATCAGGGGGCGGATGAGCAGTTCTTC.

The J gene is TRBJ2-5, the V gene TRBV25-1, with D possibly being TRBD2 (6 bases). The CDR3 contains 17 residues. V gave up 9 bases and J gave up 6 bases, with 29 bases separating them. Germline assignment: CDR1 MGHDK and CDR2 SYGVNS. The CDR3: CASLTRFGTPNPKTQYF. The DNA of the CDR3 is TGTGCCAGTTTGACTCGTTTTGGGACTCCCAACCCGAAGACCCAGTACTTC. Filled out from reference TRBV25-1 and TRBJ2-5, the complete variable domain reads EADIYQTPRYLVIGTGKKITLECSQTMGHDKMYWYQQDPGMELHLIHYSYGVNSTEKGDLSSESTVSRIRTEHFPLTLESARPSHTSQYLCASLTRFGTPNPKTQYFGPGTRLLVL.

The V and J genes are TRBV5-4 and TRBJ1-2; 10 bases are shared with TRBD1. The CDR3 loop spans 14 amino acids. Looked up from germline, CDR1 is SGHNT and CDR2 is YYREEE (reference sequence). The V segment lost 3 bases and the J segment 6 bases; nucleotides outside the gene matches: 5. CDR3 region: CASSWGQGFDGYTF. CDR3 DNA sequence: TGTGCCAGCAGCTGGGGACAGGGGTTTGATGGCTACACCTTC.

The V and J genes are TRBV7-9 and TRBJ2-1; 13 bases match TRBD2. V trimming: 3 bases; J trimming: 3 bases; junction bases outside the gene matches: 2. This CDR3 region has 16 residues. CDR1 and CDR2 from the germline V gene are SEHNR and FQNEAQ (reference sequence). As DNA, the CDR3 is TGTGCCAGCAGCTTTCGGACTAGCGGGAGCTACAATGAGCAGTTCTTC. Its protein product is CASSFRTSGSYNEQFF.

This clone turned up a few times. The chain joins TRBV9 to TRBJ2-5, with 7 bases identical to TRBD2. Trimming took 6 bases from V and 11 from J; bases not matched to a gene: 16. Germline V lookup: CDR1 SGDLS, CDR2 YYNGEE. CDR3 size: 14 residues. DNA of the CDR3: TGTGCCAGCAACAATCCGGTCGGGGGGTGGGAGCAGTACTTC. Translated: CASNNPVGGWEQYF. Looking up the rest from reference TRBV9 and TRBJ2-5 gives the full variable domain: DSGVTQTPKHLITATGQRVTLRCSPRSGDLSVYWYQQSLDQGLQFLIQYYNGEERAKGNILERFSAQQFPDLHSELNLSSLELGDSALYFCASNNPVGGWEQYFGPGTRLLVL.

The genes are TRBV28 and TRBJ2-1; 10 nucleotides match TRBD1. The CDR3 contains 16 residues. J gave up 9 bases and V 4 bases, and 12 bases lay outside the gene matches. Germline-derived CDR1 and CDR2 are MDHEN and SYDVKM. CDR3 region: CASSSRRQGARAEQFF. Written as DNA, the CDR3 is TGTGCCAGCAGTTCACGCCGACAGGGGGCGCGGGCTGAGCAGTTCTTC.

This clone was counted a few times. The chain recombines TRBV27 with TRBJ2-1; maybe TRBD2 (5 bases). CDR1 and CDR2 from the germline V gene are MNHEY and SMNVEV (reference sequence). The V end was cut by 2 bases, the J end by 6 bases, with 17 bases between. The CDR3 sequence is 16 residues long. CDR3 nucleotides: TGTGCCAGCAGTTTACCGCGGGCGCCCCTAGGCAATGAGCAGTTCTTC. Protein: CASSLPRAPLGNEQFF.

The CDR3 DNA follows: TGTGCCAGCAGTAACGACAGAAACACCATATATTTT. It yields the protein CASSNDRNTIYF. The V and J genes are TRBV6-5 and TRBJ1-3; D not resolved. The CDR3 has 12 amino acids. Germline V gives CDR1 MNHEY, CDR2 SVGAGI. Trimming pared 5 bases from V and 5 bases from J, leaving 7 bases between.

The chain recombines TRBV28 with TRBJ2-5; 9 positions agree with TRBD2. The CDR3 covers 15 residues. CDR1 is MDHEN and CDR2 is SYDVKM in the germline V gene. Germline trimming cut 4 bases from V and 7 bases from J; bases unmatched to any gene: 10. The CDR3 loop reads CASSSILAGFRTQYF. For the CDR3, the DNA is TGTGCCAGCAGTTCTATCCTAGCGGGATTTAGGACCCAGTACTTC.

This chain uses TRBV11-2 with TRBJ2-7, with a tentative D call TRBD1 (5 bases). CDR3 length: 12 residues. Trimming removed 2 bases at V and 6 bases at J, with 8 bases between. Germline values: CDR1 SGHAT, CDR2 FQNNGV. The CDR3 nucleotides are TGTGCCAGCAGCTTAACAGGCGCCGAGCAGTACTTC. Its protein is CASSLTGAEQYF.

V gene TRBV27 combines with J gene TRBJ2-5, with D tentatively TRBD2 (6 bases). From germline, CDR1 is MNHEY and CDR2 SMNVEV (reference sequence). Trimming shortened V by 2 bases and J by 5 bases, and 18 bases separated the two germline ends. The CDR3 runs to 16 residues. CDR3 region: CASSLGGWEDLETQYF. The CDR3 DNA is TGTGCCAGCAGTTTAGGAGGGTGGGAGGATTTGGAGACCCAGTACTTC.